This T cell receptor beta chain was documented in a study of T-cell memory formation after mild COVID-19. Study details: TCR clusters were largely donor specific.

Constant-segment-primed 5'RACE gave TCR alpha and TCR beta cDNA libraries with sample barcodes and UMIs. MiXCR, applied by TCRdb to the 5' RACE reads, yields one record per CDR3 protein. The sample includes some 350,000 distinct CDR3 sequences, 10% to 15% of them seen just once. Study results and caveats: Clones that contracted from day 15 to 85 had balanced CD4/CD8; later expanders were CD4+ biased. CD4+ clones that contracted lay mainly in CM and EM; CD8+ ones lay in EMRA.

This clonotype was recorded a few times. Its antigen is unknown. Per the germline V gene, CDR1 is MDHEN and CDR2 is SYDVKM. The CDR3 extends over 16 amino acids. Trimming cost V 8 bases and J 0 bases; bases outside gene matches: 8. The sequenced material came from PBMCs or a T cell subset sorted from them (not recorded which). The origin of this receptor is a man aged 18 to 29 who had mild COVID-19 (a few samples of this study predate the infection). Cell type and time point are not known. The V and J genes are TRBV28 and TRBJ2-3; 10 nucleotides align to TRBD1. The chain's CDR3 is CASPPGQGKSTDTQYF. CDR3 nucleotide sequence: TGTGCCAGCCCACCGGGACAGGGGAAAAGCACAGATACGCAGTATTTT.